This T cell receptor (beta chain) emerged from a study of blood T cells in healthy people across ages. A second about 7 to 12 cycle PCR used barcoded and J-beta primers. TCRdb reanalysed the 5' RACE reads using MiXCR and keeps one entry per CDR3 protein. The data show around 1,500,000 distinct CDR3 sequences, approximately 30% seen once. Per the germline V gene, CDR1 is KGHSH and CDR2 is LQKENI. The CDR3 extends over 15 amino acids. The V and J ends lost 1 base and 1 base respectively, with 10 bases between them. Sequences were obtained from blood. The TCR was taken from a woman younger than 45 in good health. The chain recombines TRBV18 with TRBJ2-5; D may correspond to TRBD1 or TRBD2 (5 bases each). The CDR3 region is CASSPLRGTQETQYF. The CDR3 DNA reads as TGTGCCAGCTCACCACTGAGGGGAACCCAAGAGACCCAGTACTTC.